A selection of T cell receptor beta chains follows, all from one sample in a study of T cell responses to AZD1222 COVID-19 vaccine. Assay used: immunoSEQ multiplex PCR; TCRdb lists only in-frame clones, some missing. The data show about 140,000 clones, 92% seen once. The sample here was peripheral blood, taken on day 0 of AZD1222 vaccination. The receptors here all came from an adult in good health. The CDR3 runs from the conserved cysteine through the conserved F or W. D genes are given only for firm matches. Not all rows give a size; the values are once, few, many and, for expanded clones, a class.

d_gene,j_gene,abundance,v_gene,CDR3aa,CDR3nt
TRBD2,TRBJ2-3,once,TRBV10-1,CASSLAGVWGDTQYF,TGCGCCAGCAGTTTAGCGGGAGTTTGGGGGGATACGCAGTATTTT
NA,TRBJ1-1,NA,TRBV6-5,CASSYSTQGLNTEAFF,TGTGCCAGCAGTTACTCGACTCAGGGGTTGAACACTGAAGCTTTCTTT
NA,TRBJ1-6,NA,TRBV28,CASSPDSRGLHF,TGTGCCAGCAGCCCTGACAGTCGGGGTCTCCACTTT
NA,TRBJ1-1,NA,TRBV7-9,CASSLFDSRNTEAFF,TGTGCCAGCAGCTTATTCGACAGTAGGAACACTGAAGCTTTCTTT
TRBD1,TRBJ1-3,NA,TRBV15,CATSSDRGVHGNTIYF,TGTGCCACCAGCAGTGACAGGGGGGTTCATGGAAACACCATATATTTT
NA,TRBJ1-3,NA,TRBV3-1/TRBV3-2,CASSQTASSGNTIYF,TGTGCCAGCAGCCAAACGGCGAGCTCTGGAAACACCATATATTTT
NA,TRBJ2-3,NA,TRBV9,CASSVGSDTQYF,TGTGCCAGCAGCGTCGGCTCAGATACGCAGTATTTT
NA,TRBJ2-7,NA,TRBV12-3/TRBV12-4,CASSLGFTEQYF,TGTGCCAGCAGTTTAGGGTTTACCGAGCAGTACTTC
NA,TRBJ1-4,NA,TRBV29-1,CSVSSGGPSNEKLFF,TGCAGCGTCTCGAGTGGGGGACCCTCCAATGAAAAACTGTTTTTT
NA,TRBJ2-1,NA,TRBV5-1,CASSLVEDDEQFF,TGCGCCAGCAGCTTGGTCGAGGACGATGAGCAGTTCTTC
NA,TRBJ1-3,NA,TRBV30,CAWSFGGPGNTIYF,TGTGCCTGGAGTTTCGGGGGGCCTGGAAACACCATATATTTT
NA,TRBJ1-3,once,TRBV11-3,CASSLLSTSGNTIYF,TGTGCCAGCAGCTTACTTTCGACTTCAGGAAACACCATATATTTT
NA,TRBJ1-3,NA,TRBV29-1,CSVDGVGSGNTIYF,TGCAGCGTTGATGGGGTGGGCTCTGGAAACACCATATATTTT
TRBD2,TRBJ2-6,NA,TRBV28,CASSFVAGGPAGANVLTF,TGTGCCAGCAGTTTTGTAGCGGGAGGGCCTGCCGGGGCCAACGTCCTGACTTTC
TRBD1,TRBJ2-6,NA,TRBV7-9,CASSALGGPLGGANVLTF,TGTGCCAGCAGCGCCCTAGGGGGCCCCCTGGGTGGGGCCAACGTCCTGACTTTC
NA,TRBJ2-4,NA,TRBV7-3,CASSVTGTGKNIQYF,TGTGCCAGCAGCGTTACCGGGACTGGGAAAAACATTCAGTACTTC
TRBD1,TRBJ2-7,NA,TRBV7-6,CASSKSMGQGADEQYF,TGTGCCAGCAGCAAAAGTATGGGACAGGGGGCTGATGAGCAGTACTTC
NA,TRBJ2-7,once,TRBV9,CASSVAPTYEQYF,TGTGCCAGCAGCGTAGCCCCCACCTACGAGCAGTACTTC
TRBD1,TRBJ1-1,NA,TRBV5-1,CASSRQGRDTEAFF,TGCGCCAGCAGCAGACAGGGCAGGGACACTGAAGCTTTCTTT
NA,TRBJ1-1,NA,TRBV5-1,CASSSGQEAFF,TGCGCCAGCAGCTCTGGACAGGAAGCTTTCTTT
NA,TRBJ1-5,NA,TRBV6-1,CASSELTQGRQPQHF,TGTGCCAGCAGTGAACTAACACAGGGCAGGCAGCCCCAGCATTTT
NA,TRBJ2-5,NA,TRBV30,CAWSDQETQYF,TGTGCCTGGAGTGACCAAGAGACCCAGTACTTC
TRBD1,TRBJ2-7,NA,TRBV6-6,CASSSRGPGEQYF,TGTGCCAGCAGTTCAAGGGGGCCAGGCGAGCAGTACTTC
NA,TRBJ1-4,NA,TRBV5-4,CASSSPGRTNEKLFF,TGTGCCAGCAGCTCCCCGGGCAGAACTAATGAAAAACTGTTTTTT
NA,TRBJ1-1,NA,TRBV6-5,CASSYSGAGEAFF,TGTGCCAGCAGTTACTCAGGGGCTGGAGAAGCTTTCTTT
NA,TRBJ1-1,NA,TRBV3-1/TRBV3-2,CASSQKVNTEAFF,TGTGCCAGCAGCCAAAAGGTAAACACTGAAGCTTTCTTT
NA,TRBJ2-5,NA,TRBV18,CASSPGIETQYF,TGTGCCAGCTCACCAGGGATAGAGACCCAGTACTTC
TRBD1,TRBJ1-4,NA,TRBV28,CASSLRGLYEKLFF,TGTGCCAGCAGTCTGAGGGGGCTGTATGAAAAACTGTTTTTT
TRBD1,TRBJ2-7,NA,TRBV4-1,CASSLLGQGYEQYF,TGCGCCAGCAGCCTCTTAGGACAGGGCTACGAGCAGTACTTC
NA,TRBJ1-5,NA,TRBV7-2,CASSYHDQPQHF,TGTGCCAGCAGCTATCACGATCAGCCCCAGCATTTT
TRBD1,TRBJ2-3,NA,TRBV25-1,CASRETGQTPSTDTQYF,TGTGCCAGCAGAGAAACGGGACAGACACCTTCCACAGATACGCAGTATTTT
NA,TRBJ1-6,NA,TRBV27,CAPLWAYSPLHF,TGTGCCCCCCTTTGGGCTTACTCACCCCTCCACTTT